This T cell receptor (beta chain) was found in a study of PD-L1 blockade in urothelial cancer. Study overall: A median of about 140,000 T cells was found in the blood samples.

V was cut by 0 bases and J by 6 bases, with 9 bases left in between. Germline values: CDR1 SEHNR, CDR2 FQNEAQ (reference sequence). The CDR3 consists of 14 residues. TCRdb keeps only in-frame clones here, not all; method: immunoSEQ multiplex PCR. The sample shows some 100,000 clones, 91% of them seen only once. The TCR originated in an elderly woman with urothelial cancer. This chain links TRBV7-9 with TRBJ2-1, with unresolved D. The sequencing used PBMCs, collected around atezolizumab (anti-PD-L1) treatment. CDR3 loop: CASSLASPSNEQFF. The CDR3 DNA follows: TGTGCCAGCAGCTTAGCGTCCCCCTCCAATGAGCAGTTCTTC.